Listed below are T cell receptor beta chains from one sample, sequenced in a study of shared clonotypes between healthy human individuals. TCRdb's table, derived via immunoSEQ multiplex PCR, lists solely in-frame clones and lacks some. Of approximately 2,200,000 clones in the sample, about 93% were seen once. The specimen was naive CD8+ T cells from PBMCs. The receptors here all came from a man younger than 35 in good health. Some clones in this sample may be carry-over from other donors' samples. The CDR3 runs from the conserved cysteine through the conserved F or W. Fields, in order: D gene, clone size, V gene, J gene, CDR3 length, CDR3 protein, CDR3 DNA. D genes are given only for firm matches. Only part of the rows carry a size: once, few, many, or a class if the clone is expanded.

d_call: TRBD2; clone_size: NA; v_call: TRBV7-9; j_call: TRBJ2-3; cdr3_length: 17; cdr3_aa: CASSLEASGTPWDTQYF; cdr3_nt: TGTGCCAGCAGCTTAGAGGCTAGCGGAACCCCTTGGGATACGCAGTATTTT
d_call: NA; clone_size: NA; v_call: TRBV28; j_call: TRBJ2-2; cdr3_length: 14; cdr3_aa: CASSLLVSTGELFF; cdr3_nt: TGTGCCAGCAGTTTGTTAGTGAGCACCGGGGAGCTGTTTTTT
d_call: NA; clone_size: NA; v_call: TRBV5-4; j_call: TRBJ2-7; cdr3_length: 13; cdr3_aa: CASSSEVYYEQYF; cdr3_nt: TGTGCCAGCAGCTCGGAGGTATACTACGAGCAGTACTTC
d_call: NA; clone_size: NA; v_call: TRBV5-4; j_call: TRBJ2-1; cdr3_length: 13; cdr3_aa: CASSWSSRGEQFF; cdr3_nt: TGTGCCAGCAGCTGGTCCTCACGGGGTGAGCAGTTCTTC
d_call: TRBD1; clone_size: few; v_call: TRBV11-2; j_call: TRBJ1-1; cdr3_length: 14; cdr3_aa: CASSPGQGWTEAFF; cdr3_nt: TGTGCCAGCAGCCCTGGACAGGGGTGGACTGAAGCTTTCTTT
d_call: TRBD2; clone_size: NA; v_call: TRBV28; j_call: TRBJ2-4; cdr3_length: 18; cdr3_aa: CASSPGPGGPRPKNIQYF; cdr3_nt: TGTGCCAGCAGTCCCGGACCGGGAGGGCCCAGGCCCAAAAACATTCAGTACTTC
d_call: NA; clone_size: NA; v_call: TRBV5-4; j_call: TRBJ2-3; cdr3_length: 15; cdr3_aa: CASSLGSASTDTQYF; cdr3_nt: TGTGCCAGCAGCTTGGGGTCAGCATCAACAGATACGCAGTATTTT
d_call: NA; clone_size: NA; v_call: TRBV7-9; j_call: TRBJ1-2; cdr3_length: 14; cdr3_aa: CASSLGGQQYGYTF; cdr3_nt: TGTGCCAGCAGCTTAGGAGGACAGCAGTATGGCTACACCTTC
d_call: TRBD1; clone_size: NA; v_call: TRBV5-4; j_call: TRBJ2-7; cdr3_length: 15; cdr3_aa: CASSIDRGRTYEQYF; cdr3_nt: TGTGCCAGCAGCATCGACAGGGGACGAACCTACGAGCAGTACTTC
d_call: TRBD1; clone_size: NA; v_call: TRBV7-9; j_call: TRBJ2-1; cdr3_length: 15; cdr3_aa: CASSAQGTAYYEQFF; cdr3_nt: TGTGCCAGCAGCGCCCAGGGGACAGCATACTATGAGCAGTTCTTC
d_call: TRBD1; clone_size: NA; v_call: TRBV6-5; j_call: TRBJ2-5; cdr3_length: 15; cdr3_aa: CASSYPGQPQETQYF; cdr3_nt: TGTGCCAGCAGTTACCCGGGACAGCCCCAAGAGACCCAGTACTTC
d_call: NA; clone_size: NA; v_call: TRBV18; j_call: TRBJ2-7; cdr3_length: 15; cdr3_aa: CASSPPGAPAYEQYF; cdr3_nt: TGTGCCAGCTCACCACCAGGGGCGCCAGCCTACGAGCAGTACTTC
d_call: NA; clone_size: NA; v_call: TRBV11-2; j_call: TRBJ1-4; cdr3_length: 14; cdr3_aa: CASSSMGLGEKLFF; cdr3_nt: TGTGCCAGCAGCTCAATGGGATTGGGGGAAAAACTGTTTTTT
d_call: TRBD2; clone_size: NA; v_call: TRBV4-3; j_call: TRBJ2-3; cdr3_length: 16; cdr3_aa: CASSLTSGINTDTQYF; cdr3_nt: TGCGCCAGCAGCCTCACTAGCGGCATCAACACAGATACGCAGTATTTT
d_call: NA; clone_size: NA; v_call: TRBV29-1; j_call: TRBJ2-7; cdr3_length: 12; cdr3_aa: CSVEGARREQYF; cdr3_nt: TGCAGCGTTGAGGGGGCGCGCCGAGAGCAGTACTTC
d_call: TRBD2; clone_size: NA; v_call: TRBV10-1; j_call: TRBJ2-7; cdr3_length: 16; cdr3_aa: CASSEGEREISYEQYF; cdr3_nt: TGCGCCAGCAGTGAGGGCGAGCGGGAGATTTCCTACGAGCAGTACTTC
d_call: NA; clone_size: once; v_call: TRBV4-1; j_call: TRBJ2-7; cdr3_length: 16; cdr3_aa: CASSQEPGLGVKEQYF; cdr3_nt: TGCGCCAGCAGCCAAGAGCCGGGACTGGGGGTTAAGGAGCAGTACTTC
d_call: TRBD1; clone_size: few; v_call: TRBV7-9; j_call: TRBJ2-3; cdr3_length: 15; cdr3_aa: CASRLGQGWTDTQYF; cdr3_nt: TGTGCCAGCAGACTGGGACAGGGATGGACAGATACGCAGTATTTT
d_call: NA; clone_size: once; v_call: TRBV7-2; j_call: TRBJ1-1; cdr3_length: 15; cdr3_aa: CASSSAGTPNPEAFF; cdr3_nt: TGTGCCAGCAGCTCCGCAGGGACCCCCAACCCTGAAGCTTTCTTT
d_call: NA; clone_size: NA; v_call: TRBV27; j_call: TRBJ2-5; cdr3_length: 15; cdr3_aa: CASSSGPSPMETQYF; cdr3_nt: TGTGCCAGCAGTTCGGGACCTTCACCCATGGAGACCCAGTACTTC
d_call: TRBD1; clone_size: NA; v_call: TRBV9; j_call: TRBJ1-3; cdr3_length: 18; cdr3_aa: CASSPLPAGGNRGNTIYF; cdr3_nt: TGTGCCAGCAGCCCCCTCCCGGCAGGGGGAAACAGAGGAAACACCATATATTTT
d_call: TRBD1; clone_size: NA; v_call: TRBV30; j_call: TRBJ2-3; cdr3_length: 14; cdr3_aa: CAWSDRGLGDTQYF; cdr3_nt: TGTGCCTGGAGCGACAGGGGGCTGGGAGATACGCAGTATTTT
d_call: NA; clone_size: once; v_call: TRBV7-9; j_call: TRBJ2-1; cdr3_length: 12; cdr3_aa: CASSYDGNEQFF; cdr3_nt: TGTGCCAGCAGTTACGACGGCAATGAGCAGTTCTTC
d_call: TRBD1; clone_size: NA; v_call: TRBV6-5; j_call: TRBJ1-2; cdr3_length: 16; cdr3_aa: CASSYLDRVSNYGYTF; cdr3_nt: TGTGCCAGCAGTTACTTAGACAGGGTTTCTAACTATGGCTACACCTTC
d_call: NA; clone_size: NA; v_call: TRBV5-1; j_call: TRBJ2-7; cdr3_length: 11; cdr3_aa: CASSWGLEQYF; cdr3_nt: TGCGCCAGCAGCTGGGGACTCGAGCAGTACTTC
d_call: TRBD2; clone_size: NA; v_call: TRBV9; j_call: TRBJ2-1; cdr3_length: 18; cdr3_aa: CASSVATSASGSVNEQFF; cdr3_nt: TGTGCCAGCAGCGTAGCTACGTCGGCTAGCGGGAGCGTAAATGAGCAGTTCTTC
d_call: NA; clone_size: NA; v_call: TRBV11-2; j_call: TRBJ2-7; cdr3_length: 11; cdr3_aa: CASSLSSEQYF; cdr3_nt: TGTGCCAGCAGCCTCTCAAGCGAGCAGTACTTC
d_call: TRBD1; clone_size: NA; v_call: TRBV15; j_call: TRBJ2-2; cdr3_length: 14; cdr3_aa: CAINRGPNTGELFF; cdr3_nt: TGTGCCATCAACAGGGGGCCGAACACCGGGGAGCTGTTTTTT
d_call: NA; clone_size: NA; v_call: TRBV14; j_call: TRBJ1-5; cdr3_length: 15; cdr3_aa: CASSQEYPMNQPQHF; cdr3_nt: TGTGCCAGCAGCCAAGAGTACCCCATGAATCAGCCCCAGCATTTT
d_call: NA; clone_size: NA; v_call: TRBV5-1; j_call: TRBJ1-4; cdr3_length: 13; cdr3_aa: CAIGFPTNEKLFF; cdr3_nt: TGCGCCATCGGCTTCCCAACTAATGAAAAACTGTTTTTT
d_call: NA; clone_size: NA; v_call: TRBV4-1; j_call: TRBJ2-6; cdr3_length: 19; cdr3_aa: CASSPGQGGVPSGANVLTF; cdr3_nt: TGCGCCAGCAGCCCAGGACAGGGAGGGGTTCCTTCTGGGGCCAACGTCCTGACTTTC
d_call: NA; clone_size: NA; v_call: TRBV2; j_call: TRBJ2-7; cdr3_length: 16; cdr3_aa: CATRDLRVWSSYEQYF; cdr3_nt: TGTGCCACTCGGGACCTCCGGGTATGGAGCTCCTACGAGCAGTACTTC
d_call: NA; clone_size: few; v_call: TRBV7-9; j_call: TRBJ2-7; cdr3_length: 14; cdr3_aa: CASSLTDSSSEQYF; cdr3_nt: TGTGCCAGCAGCTTAACGGACAGTTCCTCCGAGCAGTACTTC
d_call: TRBD2; clone_size: NA; v_call: TRBV7-9; j_call: TRBJ2-7; cdr3_length: 14; cdr3_aa: CASSSTSADYEQYF; cdr3_nt: TGTGCCAGCAGCTCGACTAGCGCAGACTACGAGCAGTACTTC
d_call: NA; clone_size: NA; v_call: TRBV30; j_call: TRBJ1-2; cdr3_length: 14; cdr3_aa: CAWSVLRGALGYTF; cdr3_nt: TGTGCCTGGAGTGTACTCAGGGGCGCCCTCGGCTACACCTTC
d_call: TRBD1; clone_size: NA; v_call: TRBV19; j_call: TRBJ2-2; cdr3_length: 14; cdr3_aa: CASTHRTGSGELFF; cdr3_nt: TGTGCCAGTACCCATCGGACAGGGTCCGGGGAGCTGTTTTTT
d_call: NA; clone_size: NA; v_call: TRBV4-3; j_call: TRBJ2-3; cdr3_length: 15; cdr3_aa: CASSQGWLSTDTQYF; cdr3_nt: TGCGCCAGCAGCCAAGGCTGGTTAAGCACAGATACGCAGTATTTT
d_call: TRBD1; clone_size: NA; v_call: TRBV7-7; j_call: TRBJ1-5; cdr3_length: 13; cdr3_aa: CASSEDRAAPQHF; cdr3_nt: TGTGCCAGCAGTGAGGACAGGGCTGCGCCCCAGCATTTT
d_call: NA; clone_size: NA; v_call: TRBV30; j_call: TRBJ1-2; cdr3_length: 12; cdr3_aa: CAWSSGHPVHTF; cdr3_nt: TGTGCCTGGAGCAGTGGCCATCCTGTCCACACCTTC
d_call: TRBD1; clone_size: NA; v_call: TRBV25-1; j_call: TRBJ1-2; cdr3_length: 13; cdr3_aa: CASSATGGSGYTF; cdr3_nt: TGTGCCAGCAGTGCCACAGGGGGCTCTGGCTACACCTTC
d_call: TRBD1; clone_size: NA; v_call: TRBV9; j_call: TRBJ2-2; cdr3_length: 15; cdr3_aa: CASSDQGTGAGELFF; cdr3_nt: TGTGCCAGCAGCGACCAAGGGACAGGGGCCGGGGAGCTGTTTTTT
d_call: NA; clone_size: NA; v_call: TRBV5-1; j_call: TRBJ2-3; cdr3_length: 17; cdr3_aa: CASSAWWGPRLTDTQYF; cdr3_nt: TGCGCCAGCAGCGCTTGGTGGGGGCCACGTCTTACAGATACGCAGTATTTT
d_call: NA; clone_size: NA; v_call: TRBV19; j_call: TRBJ2-2; cdr3_length: 10; cdr3_aa: CASSSGELFF; cdr3_nt: TGTGCCAGCTCCTCCGGGGAGCTGTTTTTT
d_call: TRBD2; clone_size: NA; v_call: TRBV15; j_call: TRBJ2-5; cdr3_length: 21; cdr3_aa: CATSRSPLGISGGPPGETQYF; cdr3_nt: TGTGCCACCAGCAGATCCCCCCTCGGGATTAGCGGGGGCCCCCCGGGGGAGACCCAGTACTTC
d_call: NA; clone_size: NA; v_call: TRBV19; j_call: TRBJ2-3; cdr3_length: 13; cdr3_aa: CASRPRDSDTQYF; cdr3_nt: TGTGCCAGTAGACCTCGGGACTCCGATACGCAGTATTTT